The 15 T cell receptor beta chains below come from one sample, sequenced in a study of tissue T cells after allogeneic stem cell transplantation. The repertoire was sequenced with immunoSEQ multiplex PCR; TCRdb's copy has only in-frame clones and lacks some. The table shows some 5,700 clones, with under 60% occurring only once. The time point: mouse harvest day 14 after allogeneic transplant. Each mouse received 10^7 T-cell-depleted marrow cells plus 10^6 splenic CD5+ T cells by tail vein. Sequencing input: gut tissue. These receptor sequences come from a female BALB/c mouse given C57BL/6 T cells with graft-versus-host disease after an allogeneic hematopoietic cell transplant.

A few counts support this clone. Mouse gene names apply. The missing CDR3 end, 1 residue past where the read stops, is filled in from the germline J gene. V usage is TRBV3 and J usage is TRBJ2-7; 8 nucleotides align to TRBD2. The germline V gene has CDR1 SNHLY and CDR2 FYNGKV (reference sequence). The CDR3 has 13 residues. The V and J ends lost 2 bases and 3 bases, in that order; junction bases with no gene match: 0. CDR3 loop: CASSLTGGYEQYF. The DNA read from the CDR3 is TGTGCCAGCAGCTTAACTGGGGGCTATGAACAGTAC. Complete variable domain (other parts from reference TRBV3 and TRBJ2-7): GPKVLQIPSHQIIDMGQMVTLNCDPVSNHLYFYWYKQILGQQMEFLVNFYNGKVMEKSKLFKDQFSVERPDGSYFTLKIQPTALEDSAVYFCASSLTGGYEQYFGPGTRLTVL.

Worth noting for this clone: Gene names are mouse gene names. The CDR3 here is CASSLGANTEVFF. Partial CDR3 DNA: TGTGCCAGCAGTTTAGGGGCGAACACAGAAGTCTTC. The chain carries TRBV15 and TRBJ1-1, with D unresolved. The read ends 1 residue shy of where the CDR3 ends; the end is completed using the germline J gene. The length of the CDR3 is 13 residues. The germline CDR1 and CDR2 sequences are SGHND and FRSKSL. With 1 base removed from V and 1 base from J, the gap between germline ends came to 4 bases.

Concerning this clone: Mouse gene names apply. The CDR3 bases that were read are TGTGCCAGCCCCGGGACTGGGGGGGGCGCGGGATATGCTGAGCAGTTC. Protein product: CASPGTGGGAGYAEQF. The entire CDR3 reads CASPGTGGGAGYAEQFF. The J gene is TRBJ2-1, the V gene TRBV12-1, with 13 bases matching TRBD2. The read terminates 1 residue ahead of where the CDR3 ends, so the germline J gene completes it. The CDR3 spans 17 residues. V gave up 6 bases and J gave up 4 bases; unmatched junction bases: 11. In germline, CDR1 is SGHSN, CDR2 HYEKVE.

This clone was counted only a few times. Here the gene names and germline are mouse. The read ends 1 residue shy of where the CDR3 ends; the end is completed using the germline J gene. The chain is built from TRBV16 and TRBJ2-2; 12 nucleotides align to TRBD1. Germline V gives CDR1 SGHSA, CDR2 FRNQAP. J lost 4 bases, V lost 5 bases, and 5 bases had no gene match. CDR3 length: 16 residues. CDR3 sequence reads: CASSTGTGGGTGQLYF. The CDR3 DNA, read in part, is TGTGCAAGCAGCACCGGGACAGGGGGCGGCACCGGGCAGCTCTAC.

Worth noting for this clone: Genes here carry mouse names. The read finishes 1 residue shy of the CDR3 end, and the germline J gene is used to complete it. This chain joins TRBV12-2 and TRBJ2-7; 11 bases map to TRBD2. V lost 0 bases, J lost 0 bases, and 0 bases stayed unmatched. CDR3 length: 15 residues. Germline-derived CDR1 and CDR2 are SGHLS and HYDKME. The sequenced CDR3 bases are TGTGCCAGCTCTCTCGACTGGGGGGGCTCCTATGAACAGTAC. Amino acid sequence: CASSLDWGGSYEQY. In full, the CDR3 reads CASSLDWGGSYEQYF.

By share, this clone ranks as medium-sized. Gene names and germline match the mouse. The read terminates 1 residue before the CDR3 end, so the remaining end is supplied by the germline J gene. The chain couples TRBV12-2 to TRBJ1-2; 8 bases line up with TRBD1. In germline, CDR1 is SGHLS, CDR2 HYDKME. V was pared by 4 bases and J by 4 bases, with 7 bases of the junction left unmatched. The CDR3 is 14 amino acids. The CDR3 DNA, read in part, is TGTGCCAGCTCCCAGACAGGGGAGGGCTCCGACTACACC. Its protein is CASSQTGEGSDYT. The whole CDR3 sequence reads CASSQTGEGSDYTF.

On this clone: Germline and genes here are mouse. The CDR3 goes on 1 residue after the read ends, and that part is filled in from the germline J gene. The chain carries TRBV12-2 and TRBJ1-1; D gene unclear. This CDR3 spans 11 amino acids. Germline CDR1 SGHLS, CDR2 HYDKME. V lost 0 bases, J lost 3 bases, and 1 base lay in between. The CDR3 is CASSLDTEVFF. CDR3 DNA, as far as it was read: TGTGCCAGCTCTCTCGACACAGAAGTCTTC.

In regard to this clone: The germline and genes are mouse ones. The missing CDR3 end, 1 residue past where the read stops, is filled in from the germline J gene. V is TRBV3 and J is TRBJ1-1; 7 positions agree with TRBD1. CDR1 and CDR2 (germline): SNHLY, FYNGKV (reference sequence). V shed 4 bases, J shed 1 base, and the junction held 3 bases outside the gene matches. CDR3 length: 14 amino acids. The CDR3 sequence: CASSSGQLNTEVFF. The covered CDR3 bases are TGTGCCAGCAGCTCGGGACAGTTAAACACAGAAGTCTTC.

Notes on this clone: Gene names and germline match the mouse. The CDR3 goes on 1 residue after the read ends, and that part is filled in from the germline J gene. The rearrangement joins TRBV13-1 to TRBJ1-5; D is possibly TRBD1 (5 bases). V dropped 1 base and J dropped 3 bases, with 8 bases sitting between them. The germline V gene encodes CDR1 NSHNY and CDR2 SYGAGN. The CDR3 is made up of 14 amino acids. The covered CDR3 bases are TGTGCCAGCAGTGATCCAGGGTTCAACCAGGCTCCGCTT. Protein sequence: CASSDPGFNQAPL. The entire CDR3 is CASSDPGFNQAPLF. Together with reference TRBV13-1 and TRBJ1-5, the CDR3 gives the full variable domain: EAAVTQSPRNKVTVTGGNVTLSCRQTNSHNYMYWYRQDTGHGLRLIHYSYGAGNLRIGDVPDGYKATRTTQEDFFLLLELASPSQTSLYFCASSDPGFNQAPLFGEGTRLSVL.

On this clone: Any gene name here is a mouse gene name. The covered CDR3 bases are TGTGCTAGCAGTTTATCAGGGGGAGCTTCGCCCCTCTAC. Protein: CASSLSGGASPLY. The complete CDR3 sequence is CASSLSGGASPLYF. This chain links TRBV29 with TRBJ1-6; D perhaps matches TRBD1 (6 bases). The CDR3 end falls 1 residue outside the read, so it is completed with the germline J gene. TRBJ1-6 belongs to the ORF category, with a function that is uncertain. The germline V gene encodes CDR1 MSHET and CDR2 SYDVDS. V was cut by 0 bases and J by 9 bases, with 9 bases left in between. This CDR3 is 14 amino acids long.

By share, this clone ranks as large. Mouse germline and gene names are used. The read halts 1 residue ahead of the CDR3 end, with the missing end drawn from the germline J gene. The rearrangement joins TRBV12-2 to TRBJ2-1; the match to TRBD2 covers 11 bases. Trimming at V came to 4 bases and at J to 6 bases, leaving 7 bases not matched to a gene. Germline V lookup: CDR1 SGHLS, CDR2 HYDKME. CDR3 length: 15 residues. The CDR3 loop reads CASSLGLGGLAEQFF. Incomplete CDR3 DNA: TGTGCCAGCTCCCTAGGACTGGGGGGACTTGCTGAGCAGTTC.

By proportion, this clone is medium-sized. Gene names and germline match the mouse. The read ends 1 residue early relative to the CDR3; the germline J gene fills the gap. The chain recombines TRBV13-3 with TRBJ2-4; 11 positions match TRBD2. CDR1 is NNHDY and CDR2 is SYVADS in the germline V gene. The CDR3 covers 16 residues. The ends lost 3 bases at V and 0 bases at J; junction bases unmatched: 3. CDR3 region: CASSAGTGGSQNTLYF. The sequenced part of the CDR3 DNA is TGTGCCAGCAGTGCCGGGACTGGGGGTAGTCAAAACACCTTGTAC.

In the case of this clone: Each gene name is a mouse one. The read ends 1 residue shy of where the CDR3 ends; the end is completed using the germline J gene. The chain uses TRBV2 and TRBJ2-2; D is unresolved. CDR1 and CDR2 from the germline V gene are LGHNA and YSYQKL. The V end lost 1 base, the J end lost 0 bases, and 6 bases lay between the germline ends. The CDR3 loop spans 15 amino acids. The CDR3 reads CASSQGPANTGQLYF. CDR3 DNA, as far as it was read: TGTGCCAGCAGCCAAGGGCCGGCAAACACCGGGCAGCTCTAC.

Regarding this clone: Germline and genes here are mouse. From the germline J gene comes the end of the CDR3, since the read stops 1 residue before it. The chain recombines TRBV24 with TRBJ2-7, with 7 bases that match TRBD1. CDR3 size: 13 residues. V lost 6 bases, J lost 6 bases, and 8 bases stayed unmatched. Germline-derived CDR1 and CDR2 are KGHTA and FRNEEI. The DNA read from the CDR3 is TGTGCCAGCAGCCCCCAACAGGGGAGTGAACAGTAC. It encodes CASSPQQGSEQY. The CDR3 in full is CASSPQQGSEQYF.

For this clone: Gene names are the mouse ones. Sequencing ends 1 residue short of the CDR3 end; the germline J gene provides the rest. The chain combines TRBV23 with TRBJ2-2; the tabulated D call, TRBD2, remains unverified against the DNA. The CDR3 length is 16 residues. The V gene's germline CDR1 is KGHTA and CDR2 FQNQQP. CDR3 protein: CSSSQTGGTNTGQLYF. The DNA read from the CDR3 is TGCTCCAGCAGTCAAACTGGGGGAACAAACACCGGGCAGCTCTAC.